The 7 T cell receptor beta chains below were found in one sample sequenced in a study of T cells in Graves' hyperthyroidism and ophthalmopathy (dated by TCRdb to the late 2010s). Receptors were amplified or captured by multiplex PCR. The sequencer was an Illumina HiSeq 2000. TCR beta CDR3 regions were amplified from RNA transcripts. A first-round RT-PCR of the TCR CDR3 used the HTBI primer set with the Qiagen OneStep RT-PCR kit. TCRdb passed the public sequencing reads through fastp at Q25 and MiXCR, retaining productive beta sequences. A single entry per CDR3 protein holds the most common genes and DNA from its merged rows. In this sample the table shows hundreds of thousands of distinct CDR3 sequences, around 15% of which occur a single time. The top ten constitute over 3.5% of the sample. The material sequenced was blood. Every receptor here comes from a woman aged 25-40 years with Graves' hyperthyroidism.

This clonotype was recorded many times. The chain joins TRBV11-2 to TRBJ2-3, with D hard to call. CDR1 is SGHAT and CDR2 is FQNNGV in the germline V gene. The CDR3 extends over 16 amino acids. Trimming left V 0 bases short and J 4 bases short, with 14 bases between. CDR3 in DNA: TGTGCCAGCAGCTTAGATAACAGCTTAAGAGCAGATACGCAGTATTTT. Amino acids: CASSLDNSLRADTQYF.

This clonotype occurred many times. The J gene is TRBJ1-6, the V gene TRBV15; no reliable D call. V was cut by 0 bases and J by 3 bases, with 6 bases left in between. CDR3 length: 15 residues. Germline V CDR1 and CDR2: LNHNV, YYDKDF (reference sequence). CDR3 region: CATSRDRDYNSPLHF. The DNA for the CDR3 is TGTGCCACCAGCAGAGATCGTGACTATAATTCACCCCTCCACTTT.

This chain uses TRBV20-1 with TRBJ2-7, with 15 bases matching TRBD2. Germline V gene data show CDR1 as DFQATT and CDR2 as SNEGSKA (reference sequence). The CDR3 runs to 18 residues. V trimming: 0 bases; J trimming: 3 bases; junction bases outside the gene matches: 9. The CDR3 nucleotides are TGCAGTGCTAGAGATCCCGGACTAGCGGGGGGGGACCTCTACGAGCAGTACTTC. This codes for CSARDPGLAGGDLYEQYF.

This clonotype was picked up many times. The V and J genes are TRBV28 and TRBJ2-5; D possibly corresponds to TRBD2 (5 bases). The V gene lost 4 bases and the J gene lost 7 bases, with 13 bases spanning the gap. CDR1 MDHEN and CDR2 SYDVKM come from the germline V gene. The CDR3 runs to 13 residues. The CDR3 sequence is CASSYWRNRTQYF. CDR3 in DNA: TGTGCCAGCAGTTATTGGAGGAATAGGACCCAGTACTTC.

The chain links TRBV7-9 to TRBJ2-2; 8 nucleotides match TRBD2. Trimming removed 2 bases from V and 3 bases from J; junction bases left unmatched: 5. The germline CDR1 and CDR2 sequences are SEHNR and FQNEAQ (reference sequence). The CDR3 runs 16 residues. Here the CDR3 DNA reads TGTGCCAGCAGCTTAATGGCTAGCGGGCACACCGGGGAGCTGTTTTTT. This encodes CASSLMASGHTGELFF. Supplemented by reference TRBV7-9 and TRBJ2-2, the full variable domain reads DTGVSQNPRHKITKRGQNVTFRCDPISEHNRLYWYRQTLGQGPEFLTYFQNEAQLEKSRLLSDRFSAERPKGSFSTLEIQRTEQGDSAMYLCASSLMASGHTGELFFGEGSRLTVL.

Only a few counts were recorded for this clonotype. The chain is built from TRBV10-2 and TRBJ2-1; D is tentatively TRBD1 or TRBD2 (6 bases each). V was pared by 0 bases and J by 2 bases, with 8 bases between. The CDR3 runs to 15 residues. From germline, CDR1 is WSHSY and CDR2 SAAADI. The CDR3 DNA is TGCGCCAGCAGTGAGTCTAGGGGGGCCTACAATGAGCAGTTCTTC. Protein sequence: CASSESRGAYNEQFF.

This clonotype was recorded at least ten times. V gene TRBV2 combines with J gene TRBJ2-3; 7 positions agree with TRBD2. This CDR3 comprises 17 residues. Germline V gives CDR1 SNHLY, CDR2 FYNNEI. V lost 3 bases and J lost 0; bases outside the gene matches: 9. The CDR3: CASSDRLLSGSTDTQYF. The CDR3 nucleotides read TGTGCCAGCAGTGACCGCCTCCTTAGCGGGAGCACAGATACGCAGTATTTT. The full variable domain, with the rest looked up from reference TRBV2 and TRBJ2-3, is EPEVTQTPSHQVTQMGQEVILRCVPISNHLYFYWYRQILGQKVEFLVSFYNNEISEKSEIFDDQFSVERPDGSNFTLKIRSTKLEDSAMYFCASSDRLLSGSTDTQYFGPGTRLTVL.